This T cell receptor beta chain was identified during a study of CD8 T cells in Susac syndrome. CDR1 LNHDA and CDR2 SQIVND come from the germline V gene (reference sequence). CDR3 length equals 15 residues. V lost 5 bases and J 0 bases, leaving 11 bases between the germline ends. Patients having Susac syndrome satisfied recently defined diagnostic criteria for definite or probable disease. The authors reverse transcribed roughly 0.5 to 1 ug RNA with random hexamers. The immunoSEQ assay covered 54 Vbeta and 13 Jbeta segments for CDR3. TCRdb called the immunoSEQ multiplex PCR reads again in MiXCR, with one record for every CDR3 protein. The table lists around 110,000 distinct CDR3 sequences, approximately 94% of them singletons.

The material sequenced was CD8+ T cells from PBMCs. The clonotype originates from a human donor with Susac syndrome. The J gene is TRBJ2-1, the V gene TRBV19, with unresolved D. For the CDR3, the DNA is TGTGCCAGTAGTGTGCACGAGAGCTCCTACAATGAGCAGTTCTTC. This codes for CASSVHESSYNEQFF.